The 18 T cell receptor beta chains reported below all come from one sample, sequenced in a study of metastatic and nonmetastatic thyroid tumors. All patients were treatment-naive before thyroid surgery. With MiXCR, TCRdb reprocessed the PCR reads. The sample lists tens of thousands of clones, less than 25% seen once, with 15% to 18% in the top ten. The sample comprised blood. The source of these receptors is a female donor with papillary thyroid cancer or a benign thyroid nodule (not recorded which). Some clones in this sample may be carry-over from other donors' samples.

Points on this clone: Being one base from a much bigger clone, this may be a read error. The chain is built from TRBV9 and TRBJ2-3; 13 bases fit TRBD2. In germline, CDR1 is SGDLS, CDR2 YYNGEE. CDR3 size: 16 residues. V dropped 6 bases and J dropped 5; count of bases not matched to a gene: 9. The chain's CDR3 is CASILRLAGGVDTQYF. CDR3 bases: TGTGCCAGCATCCTCCGACTAGCGGGAGGAGTAGATACGCAGTATTTT.

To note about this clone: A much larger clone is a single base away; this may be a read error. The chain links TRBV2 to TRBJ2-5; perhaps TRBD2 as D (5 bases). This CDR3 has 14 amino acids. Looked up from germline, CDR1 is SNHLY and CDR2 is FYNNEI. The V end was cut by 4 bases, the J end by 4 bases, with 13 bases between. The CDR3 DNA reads TGTGCCAGCAGTGGGACTGGGTGCGGAGAGACCCAGTACTTC. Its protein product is CASSGTGCGETQYF. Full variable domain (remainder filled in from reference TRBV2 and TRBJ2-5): EPEVTQTPSHQVTQMGQEVILRCVPISNHLYFYWYRQILGQKVEFLVSFYNNEISEKSEIFDDQFSVERPDGSNFTLKIRSTKLEDSAMYFCASSGTGCGETQYFGPGTRLLVL.

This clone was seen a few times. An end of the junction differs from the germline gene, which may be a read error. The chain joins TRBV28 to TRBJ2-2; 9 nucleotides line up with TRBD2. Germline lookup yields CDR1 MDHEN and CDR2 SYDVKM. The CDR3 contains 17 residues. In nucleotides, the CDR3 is TGTGCAAGCAGTTTATTAAGTACTAGCGGGCCCACCGGGGAGCTGTTTTTT. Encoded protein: CASSLLSTSGPTGELFF.

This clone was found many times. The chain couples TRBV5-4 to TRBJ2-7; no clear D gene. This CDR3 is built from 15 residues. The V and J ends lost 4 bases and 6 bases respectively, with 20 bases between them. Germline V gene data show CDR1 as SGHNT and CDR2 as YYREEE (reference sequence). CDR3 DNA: TGTGCCAGCAGCCCCGCCCGGGTTCTTGTAGGCGAGCAGTACTTC. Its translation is CASSPARVLVGEQYF.

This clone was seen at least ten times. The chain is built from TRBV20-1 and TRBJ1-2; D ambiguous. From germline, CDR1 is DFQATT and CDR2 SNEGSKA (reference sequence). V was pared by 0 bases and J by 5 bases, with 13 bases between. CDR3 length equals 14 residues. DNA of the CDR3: TGCAGTGCTAGAGAGCCCCACGGGGTTTATGGCTACACCTTC. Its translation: CSAREPHGVYGYTF.

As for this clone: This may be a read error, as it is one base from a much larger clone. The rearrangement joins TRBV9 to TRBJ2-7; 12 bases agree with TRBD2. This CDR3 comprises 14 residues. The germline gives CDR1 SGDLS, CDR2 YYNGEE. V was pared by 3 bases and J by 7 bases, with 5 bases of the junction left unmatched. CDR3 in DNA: TGTGCCAGCAGCGCCCATGGACTAGCGGGGGAGCAGTACTTC. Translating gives CASSAHGLAGEQYF.

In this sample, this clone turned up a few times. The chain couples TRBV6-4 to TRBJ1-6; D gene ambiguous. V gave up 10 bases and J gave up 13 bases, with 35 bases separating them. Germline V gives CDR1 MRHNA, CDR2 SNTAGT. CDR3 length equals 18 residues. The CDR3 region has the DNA TGTGCCATCCAGGCGAAGCTGTCCTCACGCCCTTCGGACGCGCCCCTCCACTTT. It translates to CAIQAKLSSRPSDAPLHF.

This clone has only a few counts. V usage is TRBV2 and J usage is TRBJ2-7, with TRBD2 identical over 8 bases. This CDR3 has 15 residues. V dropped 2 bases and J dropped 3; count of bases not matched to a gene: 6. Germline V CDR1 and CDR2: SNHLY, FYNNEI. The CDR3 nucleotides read TGTGCCAGCAGTGAAATGAGCGGGGGAGTCTACGAGCAGTACTTC. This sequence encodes CASSEMSGGVYEQYF.

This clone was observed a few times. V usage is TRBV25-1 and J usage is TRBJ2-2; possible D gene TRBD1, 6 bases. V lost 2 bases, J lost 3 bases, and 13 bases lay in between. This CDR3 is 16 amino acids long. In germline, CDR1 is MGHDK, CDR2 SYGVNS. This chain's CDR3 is CASSEQGYEDTGELFF. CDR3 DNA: TGTGCCAGCAGTGAACAGGGGTACGAGGACACCGGGGAGCTGTTTTTT.

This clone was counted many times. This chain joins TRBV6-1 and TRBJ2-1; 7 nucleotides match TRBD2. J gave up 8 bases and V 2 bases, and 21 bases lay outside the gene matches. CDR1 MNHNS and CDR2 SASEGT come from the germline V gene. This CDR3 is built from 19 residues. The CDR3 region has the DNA TGTGCCAGCAGTGAAAGAGGGAAGGGTGCGGCGGGAGTATTGTATGAGCAGTTCTTC. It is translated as CASSERGKGAAGVLYEQFF.

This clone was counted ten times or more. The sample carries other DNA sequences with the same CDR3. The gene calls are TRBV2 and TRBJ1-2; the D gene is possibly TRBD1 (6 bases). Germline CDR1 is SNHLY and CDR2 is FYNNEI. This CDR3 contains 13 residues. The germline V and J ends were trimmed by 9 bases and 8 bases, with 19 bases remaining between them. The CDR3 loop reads CARSGDMNIGYTF. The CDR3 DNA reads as TGTGCCAGGTCGGGGGACATGAACATAGGCTACACCTTC.

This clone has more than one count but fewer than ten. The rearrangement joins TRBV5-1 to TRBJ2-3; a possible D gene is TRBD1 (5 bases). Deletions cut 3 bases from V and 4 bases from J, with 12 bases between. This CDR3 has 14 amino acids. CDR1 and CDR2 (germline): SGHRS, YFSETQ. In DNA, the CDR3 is TGCGCCAGCAGCTCACCCCAGGGCGCAGATACGCAGTATTTT. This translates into CASSSPQGADTQYF.

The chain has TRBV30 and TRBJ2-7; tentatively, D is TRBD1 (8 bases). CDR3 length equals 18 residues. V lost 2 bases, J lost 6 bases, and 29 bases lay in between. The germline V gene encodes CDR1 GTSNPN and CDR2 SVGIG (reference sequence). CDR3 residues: CAWSFQGAYRRERGEQYF. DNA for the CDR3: TGTGCCTGGAGTTTTCAGGGGGCGTATCGGCGGGAGAGAGGCGAGCAGTACTTC.

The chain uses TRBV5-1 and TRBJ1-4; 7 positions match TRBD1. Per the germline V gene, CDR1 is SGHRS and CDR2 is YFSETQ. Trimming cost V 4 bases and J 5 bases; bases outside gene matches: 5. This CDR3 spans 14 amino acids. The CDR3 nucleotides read TGCGCCAGCAGCCCCGGGACAGCGAATGAAAAACTGTTTTTT. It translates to CASSPGTANEKLFF.

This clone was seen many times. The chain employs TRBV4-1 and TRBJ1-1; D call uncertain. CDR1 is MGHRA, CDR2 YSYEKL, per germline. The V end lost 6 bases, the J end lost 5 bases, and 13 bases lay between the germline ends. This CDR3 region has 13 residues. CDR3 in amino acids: CASSQTAWTEAFF. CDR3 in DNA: TGCGCCAGCAGTCAAACGGCGTGGACTGAAGCTTTCTTT.

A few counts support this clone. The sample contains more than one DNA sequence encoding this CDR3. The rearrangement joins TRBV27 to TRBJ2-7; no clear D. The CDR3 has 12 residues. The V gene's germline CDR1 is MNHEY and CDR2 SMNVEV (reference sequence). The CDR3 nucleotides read TGTTTATCCGGCGACATACCCTACGAGCAGTACTTC. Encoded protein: CLSGDIPYEQYF.

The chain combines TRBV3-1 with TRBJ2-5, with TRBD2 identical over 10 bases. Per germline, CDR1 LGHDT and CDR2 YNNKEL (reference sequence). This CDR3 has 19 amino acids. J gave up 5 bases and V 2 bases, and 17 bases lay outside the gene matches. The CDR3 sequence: CASSQTQGLAMRTGETQYF. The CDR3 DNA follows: TGTGCCAGCAGCCAAACCCAGGGACTAGCGATGCGTACTGGGGAGACCCAGTACTTC.

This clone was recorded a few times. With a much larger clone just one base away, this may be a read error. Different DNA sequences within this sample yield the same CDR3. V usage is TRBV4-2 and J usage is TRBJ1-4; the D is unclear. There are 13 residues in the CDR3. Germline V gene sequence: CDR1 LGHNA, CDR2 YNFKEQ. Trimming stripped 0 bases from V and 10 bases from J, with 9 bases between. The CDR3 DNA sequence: TGTGCCAGCAGCCAAGAGAGGGATGCAAAACTGTTTTTT. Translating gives CASSQERDAKLFF.